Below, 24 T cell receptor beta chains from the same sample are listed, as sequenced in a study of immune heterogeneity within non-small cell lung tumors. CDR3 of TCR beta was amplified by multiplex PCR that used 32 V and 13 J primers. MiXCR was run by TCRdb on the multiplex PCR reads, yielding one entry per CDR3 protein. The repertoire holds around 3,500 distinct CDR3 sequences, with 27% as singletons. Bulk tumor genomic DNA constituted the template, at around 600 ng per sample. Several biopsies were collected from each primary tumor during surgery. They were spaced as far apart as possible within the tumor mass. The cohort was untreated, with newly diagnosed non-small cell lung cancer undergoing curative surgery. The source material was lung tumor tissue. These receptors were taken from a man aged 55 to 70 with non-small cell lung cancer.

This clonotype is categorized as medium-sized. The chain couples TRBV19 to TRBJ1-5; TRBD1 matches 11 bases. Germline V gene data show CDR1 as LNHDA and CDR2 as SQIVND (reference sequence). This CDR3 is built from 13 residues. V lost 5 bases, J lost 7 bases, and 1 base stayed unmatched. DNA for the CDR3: TGTGCCAGTAGTGGGACAGGGGGGCAGCCCCAGCATTTT. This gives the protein CASSGTGGQPQHF. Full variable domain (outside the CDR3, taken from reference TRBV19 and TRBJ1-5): DGGITQSPKYLFRKEGQNVTLSCEQNLNHDAMYWYRQDPGQGLRLIYYSQIVNDFQKGDIAEGYSVSREKKESFPLTVTSAQKNPTAFYLCASSGTGGQPQHFGDGTRLSIL.

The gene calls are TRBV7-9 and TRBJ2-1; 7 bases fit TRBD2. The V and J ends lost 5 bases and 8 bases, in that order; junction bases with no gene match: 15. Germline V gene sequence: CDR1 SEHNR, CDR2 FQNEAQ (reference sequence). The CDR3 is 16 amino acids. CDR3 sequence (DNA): TGTGCCAGCAGCCCCGGGGGAGGGAGTTTGTTCGATGAGCAGTTCTTC. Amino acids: CASSPGGGSLFDEQFF. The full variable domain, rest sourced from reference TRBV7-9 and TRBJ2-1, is DTGVSQNPRHKITKRGQNVTFRCDPISEHNRLYWYRQTLGQGPEFLTYFQNEAQLEKSRLLSDRFSAERPKGSFSTLEIQRTEQGDSAMYLCASSPGGGSLFDEQFFGPGTRLTVL.

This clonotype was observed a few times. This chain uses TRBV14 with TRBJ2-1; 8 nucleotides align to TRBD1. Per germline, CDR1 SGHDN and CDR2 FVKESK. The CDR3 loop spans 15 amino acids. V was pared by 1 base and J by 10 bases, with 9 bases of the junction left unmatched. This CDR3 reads CASSQVRQGYGEQFF. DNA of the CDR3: TGTGCCAGCAGCCAAGTGCGACAGGGGTACGGGGAGCAGTTCTTC.

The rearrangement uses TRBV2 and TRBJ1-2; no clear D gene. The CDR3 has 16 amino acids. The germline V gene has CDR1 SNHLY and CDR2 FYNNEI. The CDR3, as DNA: TGTGTTAGCGAGAGTAGCGACACACAGAGCATCCGTGGCTACACCTTC. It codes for CVSESSDTQSIRGYTF.

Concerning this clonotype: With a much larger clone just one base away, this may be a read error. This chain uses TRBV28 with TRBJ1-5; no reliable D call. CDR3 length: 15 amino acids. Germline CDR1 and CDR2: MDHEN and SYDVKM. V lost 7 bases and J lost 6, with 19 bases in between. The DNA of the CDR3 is TGTGCCAGCATTTTCCGTCTTACCCCGGGTCAGCCCCAGCATTTT. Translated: CASIFRLTPGQPQHF.

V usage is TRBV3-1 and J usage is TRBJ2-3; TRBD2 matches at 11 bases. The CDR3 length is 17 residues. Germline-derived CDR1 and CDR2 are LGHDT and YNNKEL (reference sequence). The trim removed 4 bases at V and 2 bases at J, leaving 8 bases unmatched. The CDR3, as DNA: TGTGCCAGCAGCCTCTTAGGACTAGCGGGTCTCACAGATACGCAGTATTTT. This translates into CASSLLGLAGLTDTQYF.

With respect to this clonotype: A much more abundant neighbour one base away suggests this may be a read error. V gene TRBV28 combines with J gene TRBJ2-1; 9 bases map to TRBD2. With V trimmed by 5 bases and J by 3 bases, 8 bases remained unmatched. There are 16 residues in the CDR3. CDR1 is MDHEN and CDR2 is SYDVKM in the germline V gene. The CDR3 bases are TGTGCCAGCAGTCTAGGTGCGGGAGGGTTCTACAATGAGCAGTTCTTC. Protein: CASSLGAGGFYNEQFF.

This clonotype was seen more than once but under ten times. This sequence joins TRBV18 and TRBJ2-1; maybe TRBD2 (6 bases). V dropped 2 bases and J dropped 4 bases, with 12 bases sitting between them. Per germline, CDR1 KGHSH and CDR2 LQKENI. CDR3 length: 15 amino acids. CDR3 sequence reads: CASSPSLAEYNEQFF. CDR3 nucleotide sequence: TGTGCCAGCTCACCAAGTTTAGCGGAGTACAATGAGCAGTTCTTC.

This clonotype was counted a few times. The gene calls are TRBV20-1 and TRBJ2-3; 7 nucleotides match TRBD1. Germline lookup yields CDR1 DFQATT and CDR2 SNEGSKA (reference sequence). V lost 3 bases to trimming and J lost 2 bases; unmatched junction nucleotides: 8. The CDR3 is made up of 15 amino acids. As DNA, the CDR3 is TGCAGTGCTAGCCCTTTGGGACAGAACACAGATACGCAGTATTTT. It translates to CSASPLGQNTDTQYF.

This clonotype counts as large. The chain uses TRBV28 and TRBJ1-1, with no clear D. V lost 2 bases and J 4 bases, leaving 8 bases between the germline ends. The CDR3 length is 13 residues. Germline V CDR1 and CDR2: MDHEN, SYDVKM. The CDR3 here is CASSLGWSTEAFF. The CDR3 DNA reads TGTGCCAGCAGTTTAGGGTGGAGCACTGAAGCTTTCTTT.

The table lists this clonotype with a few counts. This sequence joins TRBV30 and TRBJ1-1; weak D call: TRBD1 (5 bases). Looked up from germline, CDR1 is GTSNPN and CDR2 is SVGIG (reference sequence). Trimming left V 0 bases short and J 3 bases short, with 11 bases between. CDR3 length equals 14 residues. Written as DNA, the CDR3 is TGTGCCTGGAGTGTCGGGAGGGGTGACACTGAAGCTTTCTTT. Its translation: CAWSVGRGDTEAFF.

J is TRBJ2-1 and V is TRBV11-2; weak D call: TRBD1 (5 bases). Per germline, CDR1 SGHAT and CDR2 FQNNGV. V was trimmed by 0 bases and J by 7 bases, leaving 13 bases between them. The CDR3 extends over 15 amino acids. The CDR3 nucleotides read TGTGCCAGCAGCTTAGATATCACAGGACGGAATGAGCAGTTCTTC. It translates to CASSLDITGRNEQFF.

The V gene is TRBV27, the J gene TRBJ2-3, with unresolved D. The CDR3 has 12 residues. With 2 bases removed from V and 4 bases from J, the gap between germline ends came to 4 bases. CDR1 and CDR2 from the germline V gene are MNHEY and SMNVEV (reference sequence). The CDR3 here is CASSLPADTQYF. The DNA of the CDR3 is TGTGCCAGCAGTTTACCCGCAGATACGCAGTATTTT.

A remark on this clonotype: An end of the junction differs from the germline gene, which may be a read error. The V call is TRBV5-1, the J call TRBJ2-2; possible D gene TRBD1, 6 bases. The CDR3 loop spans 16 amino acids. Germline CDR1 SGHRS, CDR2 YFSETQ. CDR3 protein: CASSLVLGAATRELFF. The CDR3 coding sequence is TGCGCCAGCAGCTTGGTTCTGGGGGCGGCCACCAGGGAGCTGTTTTTT.

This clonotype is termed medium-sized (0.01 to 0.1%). In DNA form, the CDR3 reads TGTGCCAGCAGCGAACTCGGGGTTCAAGAGACCCAGTACTTC. Amino acid sequence: CASSELGVQETQYF. V and J are TRBV27 and TRBJ2-5, with D perhaps matching TRBD2 (5 bases). Trimming stripped 6 bases from V and 2 bases from J, with 13 bases between. Per the germline V gene, CDR1 is MNHEY and CDR2 is SMNVEV (reference sequence). The CDR3 extends over 14 amino acids.

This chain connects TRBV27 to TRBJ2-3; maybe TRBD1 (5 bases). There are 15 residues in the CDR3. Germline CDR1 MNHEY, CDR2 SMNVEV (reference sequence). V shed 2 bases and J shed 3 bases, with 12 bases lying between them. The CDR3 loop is CASSLGSGLTDTQYF. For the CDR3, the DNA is TGTGCCAGCAGTTTAGGGTCAGGGTTGACAGATACGCAGTATTTT.

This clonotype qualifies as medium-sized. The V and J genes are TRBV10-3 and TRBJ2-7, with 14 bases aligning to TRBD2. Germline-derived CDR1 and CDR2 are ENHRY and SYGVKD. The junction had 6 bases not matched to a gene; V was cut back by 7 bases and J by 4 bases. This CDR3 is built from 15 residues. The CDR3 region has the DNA TGTGCCATCACACAGACTAGCGGGAGGGGGTACGAGCAGTACTTC. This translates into CAITQTSGRGYEQYF.

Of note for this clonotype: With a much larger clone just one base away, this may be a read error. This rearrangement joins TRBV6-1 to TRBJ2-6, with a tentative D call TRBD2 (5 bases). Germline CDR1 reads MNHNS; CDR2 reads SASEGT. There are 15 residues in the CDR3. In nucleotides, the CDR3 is TGTGCCAGCAGTGAATTAAGGACTGGGTCCAACGTCCTGACTTTC. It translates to CASSELRTGSNVLTF.

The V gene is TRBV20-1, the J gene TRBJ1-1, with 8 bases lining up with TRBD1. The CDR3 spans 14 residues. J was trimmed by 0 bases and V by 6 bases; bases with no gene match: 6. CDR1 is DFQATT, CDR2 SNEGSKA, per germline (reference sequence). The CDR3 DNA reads TGCAGTGCCGGGACAGGACGAATGAACACTGAAGCTTTCTTT. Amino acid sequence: CSAGTGRMNTEAFF.

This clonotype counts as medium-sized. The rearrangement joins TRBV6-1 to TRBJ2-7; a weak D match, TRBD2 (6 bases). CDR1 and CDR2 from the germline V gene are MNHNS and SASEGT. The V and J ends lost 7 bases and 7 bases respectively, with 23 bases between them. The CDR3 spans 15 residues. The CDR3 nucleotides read TGTGCCAGCACCTCATCTCTGGCGACTAGTGTGGAGCAGTACTTC. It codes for CASTSSLATSVEQYF.

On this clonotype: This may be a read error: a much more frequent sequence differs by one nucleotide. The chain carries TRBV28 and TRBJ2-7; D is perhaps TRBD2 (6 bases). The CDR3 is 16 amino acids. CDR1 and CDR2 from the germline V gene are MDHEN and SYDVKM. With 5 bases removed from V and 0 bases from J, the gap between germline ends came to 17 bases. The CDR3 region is CASSTHPIGSSYEQYF. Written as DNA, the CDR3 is TGTGCCAGCAGTACCCACCCTATCGGGAGCTCCTACGAGCAGTACTTC.

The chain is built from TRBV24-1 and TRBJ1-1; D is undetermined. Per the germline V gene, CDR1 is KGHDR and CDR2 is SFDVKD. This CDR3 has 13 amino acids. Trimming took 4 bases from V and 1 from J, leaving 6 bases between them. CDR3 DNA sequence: TGTGCCACCAGTGAAAGGGCGAACACTGAAGCTTTCTTT. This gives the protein CATSERANTEAFF.

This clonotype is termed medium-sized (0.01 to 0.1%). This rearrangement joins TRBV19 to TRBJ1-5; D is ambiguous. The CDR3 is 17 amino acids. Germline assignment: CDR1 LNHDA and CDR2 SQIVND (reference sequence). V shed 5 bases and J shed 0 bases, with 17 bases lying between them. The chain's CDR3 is CASSSPETKYSNQPQHF. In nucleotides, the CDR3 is TGTGCCAGTAGTTCTCCGGAGACAAAATATAGCAATCAGCCCCAGCATTTT.

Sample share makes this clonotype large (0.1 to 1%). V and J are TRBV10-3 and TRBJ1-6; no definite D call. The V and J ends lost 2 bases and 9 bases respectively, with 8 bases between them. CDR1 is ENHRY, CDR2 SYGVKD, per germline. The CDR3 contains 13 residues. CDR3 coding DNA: TGTGCCATCAGTGAGATGTTAAGTTCACCCCTCCACTTT. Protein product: CAISEMLSSPLHF.